Listed below are T cell receptor beta chains from one sample, sequenced in a study of T cells in Graves' hyperthyroidism and ophthalmopathy. One entry per CDR3 protein, called by TCRdb with MiXCR from the multiplex PCR reads. The sample records about 350,000 distinct CDR3 sequences, 15% to 20% being singletons. The sequenced material came from blood. The receptors stem from a middle-aged woman with Graves' ophthalmopathy. Both conserved end residues are part of each CDR3. The D gene is left open where the match is weak. Some rows have no size entry. The others give once, few or many, or a class for an expanded clone.

j_call d_call clone_size v_call cdr3_nt cdr3_aa
TRBJ1-1 . many TRBV7-2 TGTGCCAGCAGCCTCCGAGCCGGCTGGGAGACTGAAGCTTTCTTT CASSLRAGWETEAFF
TRBJ2-7 TRBD2 many TRBV6-5 TGTGCCAGCAGTTCTGATAGAGCGGGACGAGACGAGCAGTACTTC CASSSDRAGRDEQYF
TRBJ2-7 TRBD2 many TRBV12-3/TRBV12-4 TGTGCCAGCAGAGGGGGGACTAGTGAGCAGTACTTC CASRGGTSEQYF
TRBJ2-2 TRBD2 many TRBV6-1 TGTGCCAGCAGTCAAACTAGCGTCGTGAACACCGGGGAGCTGTTTTTT CASSQTSVVNTGELFF
TRBJ1-2 . many TRBV18 TGTGCCAGCTCACCGACATCGACATTTTATGGCTACACCTTC CASSPTSTFYGYTF
TRBJ1-1 . many TRBV6-2/TRBV6-3 TGTGCCAGCAGTTACTCGACCGGGAGGAACACTGAAGCTTTCTTT CASSYSTGRNTEAFF
TRBJ1-2 TRBD1 few TRBV7-2 TGTGCCAGCAGCTTCCCCAGGGACAGGAATGGCTACACCTTC CASSFPRDRNGYTF
TRBJ1-5 TRBD1 . TRBV12-3/TRBV12-4 TGTGCCAGCAGTACAGGGGGCGCTCAGCCCCAGCATTTT CASSTGGAQPQHF
TRBJ1-2 . many TRBV28 TGTGCCAGCACCGACTGGGGACGCAGGGTTGGCTATGGCTACACCTTC CASTDWGRRVGYGYTF
TRBJ2-5 TRBD1 many TRBV12-5 TGTGCTAGTGGTTTGGCCTCAGGGGGCACGGAGACCCAGTACTTC CASGLASGGTETQYF
TRBJ1-5 . many TRBV6-5 TGTGCCAGTAGACAGTCTCATAGCAATCAGCCCCAGCATTTT CASRQSHSNQPQHF
TRBJ1-1 . few TRBV5-1 TGCGCCAGCAGCCTGTCCTTGAGCACTGAAGCTTTCTTT CASSLSLSTEAFF
TRBJ1-1 . many TRBV30 TGTGCTGGATCGACGGGGGGCCCCACTGAAGCTTTCTTT CAGSTGGPTEAFF
TRBJ2-2 . many TRBV6-1 TGTGCCAGCAGTAGGGACCCCGGGGAGCTGTTTTTT CASSRDPGELFF
TRBJ2-2 . many TRBV20-1 TGCAGTGCTAGCAGCACCGGGGAGCTGTTTTTT CSASSTGELFF
TRBJ2-2 . many TRBV7-8 TGTGCCAGCAATCCCGGGAGAGTGGTCGGGGAGCTGTTTTTT CASNPGRVVGELFF
TRBJ1-1 . many TRBV28 TGTGCCAGCAACTCGCTCGGGTCGTCGGCTGAAGCTTTCTTT CASNSLGSSAEAFF
TRBJ1-2 . many TRBV9 TGTGCCAGCAGCGTAGAAGTGGGGGGAGGGCTCGGTGGCTACACCTTC CASSVEVGGGLGGYTF
TRBJ1-1 . many TRBV12-3/TRBV12-4 TGTGCCAGCAGTAAAACTGACAACACTGAAGCTTTCTTT CASSKTDNTEAFF
TRBJ2-5 . once TRBV12-3/TRBV12-4 TGTGCCAACAGTGAGCGGACCCAGTACTTC CANSERTQYF
TRBJ1-2 . many TRBV6-1 TGTGCCAGCAGTCAAACAATGGGTAGGAATGGCTACACCTTC CASSQTMGRNGYTF
TRBJ1-5 . many TRBV12-3/TRBV12-4 TGTGCCAGCAGTTTTGCGACAGAGGCCCAGATAGTCAATCAGCCCCAGCATTTT CASSFATEAQIVNQPQHF
TRBJ2-5 . . TRBV7-3 TGTGCCAGCAGCTTTAATCTGGACGAGAAGGAACCTCAGTACTTC CASSFNLDEKEPQYF
TRBJ1-2 . many TRBV12-3/TRBV12-4 TGTGCCAGCAGTTTAGGTGGAGGGAACTATGGCTACACCTTC CASSLGGGNYGYTF
TRBJ1-6 TRBD1 once TRBV7-3 TGTGCCAGCGACAGGGAAGTGAATTCACCCCTCCACTTT CASDREVNSPLHF
TRBJ1-5 . many TRBV12-3/TRBV12-4 TGTGCCAGCAGTCAGAACCCTCGGCCCCAGCATTTT CASSQNPRPQHF
TRBJ1-1 . many TRBV20-1 TGCAGTGCTAGGGGTGGCCGGGGGTCTGAAGCTTTCTTT CSARGGRGSEAFF
TRBJ1-3 . many TRBV10-3 TGTGCCATCGCTGAGGGCTCTGGAAACACCATATATTTT CAIAEGSGNTIYF
TRBJ2-7 TRBD2 many TRBV11-2 TGTGCCAGCAGCTTAGAGGGGACTAGCGTTTACGAGCAGTACTTC CASSLEGTSVYEQYF
TRBJ1-1 . many TRBV2 TGTGCCAGCAGTGGGGGCCTGGGAGCTTTCTTT CASSGGLGAFF
TRBJ1-3 . many TRBV27 TGTGCCAGCAGTATGTACAGAAGCTCTGGAAACACCATATATTTT CASSMYRSSGNTIYF
TRBJ1-5 . few TRBV2 TGTGCCAGCAGAGGTGTCAGTTACAATCAGCCCCAGCATTTT CASRGVSYNQPQHF
TRBJ1-1 . many TRBV7-2 TGTGCCAGCAGCTTAGCGCCCACAGTTGAAGCTTTCTTT CASSLAPTVEAFF
TRBJ2-5 . few TRBV12-3/TRBV12-4 TGTGCCAGCAGTTTTTATCAAGGGGCGGGGGAGACCCAGTACTTC CASSFYQGAGETQYF
TRBJ2-7 . many TRBV12-3/TRBV12-4 TGTGCCAGCAGTGCGCTCTACGAGCAGTACTTC CASSALYEQYF
TRBJ1-1 . many TRBV12-3/TRBV12-4 TGTGCCAGCAGTTTAGGGGGGCAAGCTTTCTTT CASSLGGQAFF
TRBJ2-7 . once TRBV7-8 TGTGCCAGCAGCTTAGCCCGGGACATCGAGATCTACGAGCAGTACTTC CASSLARDIEIYEQYF
TRBJ1-2 . many TRBV4-1 TGCGCCAGCAGCCAAGACGGCGGGGGGGACTATGGCTACACCTTC CASSQDGGGDYGYTF
TRBJ1-2 . many TRBV6-1 TGTGCCAGCAGTGTCCAAAGGACCGCTTATGGCTACACCTTC CASSVQRTAYGYTF
TRBJ1-1 . many TRBV12-5 TGTGCTAGTGGTTTGGGGAACACTGAAGCTTTCTTT CASGLGNTEAFF
TRBJ1-5 . . TRBV4-1 TGCGCCAGCAGCCAAGATCTTACGCCCTTAAATCAGCCCCAGCATTTT CASSQDLTPLNQPQHF
TRBJ2-5 . few TRBV15 TGTGCCACCAGCAGAGTCGCGGGGCGGGAGACCCAGTACTTC CATSRVAGRETQYF
TRBJ2-4 . many TRBV7-2 TGTGCCAGCAGCTTATCTCTCACTGGAAACATTCAGTACTTC CASSLSLTGNIQYF
TRBJ2-2 . many TRBV6-1 TGTGCCAGCAGTACAGTGAACACCGGGGAGCTGTTTTTT CASSTVNTGELFF
TRBJ1-1 . few TRBV7-2 TGTGCCAGCAGTCCTCACACTGAAGCTTTCTTT CASSPHTEAFF
TRBJ1-2 . many TRBV9 TGTGCCAGCAGCGACCCTCGGGACGGGGGCGACTATGGCTACACCTTC CASSDPRDGGDYGYTF
TRBJ1-1 TRBD1 many TRBV6-2/TRBV6-3 TGTGCCAGCAGTTACCCTGGGCAGGGGGTTTTCTACACTGAAGCTTTCTTT CASSYPGQGVFYTEAFF
TRBJ2-1 . many TRBV20-1 TGCAGTGCTAGAGATGTTTGGGGGGCGTCCTACAATGAGCAGTTCTTC CSARDVWGASYNEQFF
TRBJ1-1 . many TRBV30 TGTGCCTGGACCGTCACCACCTACGGCACTGAAGCTTTCTTT CAWTVTTYGTEAFF
TRBJ1-5 TRBD1 many TRBV12-3/TRBV12-4 TGTGCCAGCAGTTCGGACATCTCCAGGGGGTATAATCAGCCCCAGCATTTT CASSSDISRGYNQPQHF
TRBJ1-5 . many TRBV12-3/TRBV12-4 TGTGCCAGCAGTCCGACTATGGGGTTGCCCCAGCATTTT CASSPTMGLPQHF
TRBJ1-5 . . TRBV4-1 TGCGCCAGCAGCCCCGCCGGCCGGGCCCGGGGGGGGCAGCCCCAGCATTTT CASSPAGRARGGQPQHF